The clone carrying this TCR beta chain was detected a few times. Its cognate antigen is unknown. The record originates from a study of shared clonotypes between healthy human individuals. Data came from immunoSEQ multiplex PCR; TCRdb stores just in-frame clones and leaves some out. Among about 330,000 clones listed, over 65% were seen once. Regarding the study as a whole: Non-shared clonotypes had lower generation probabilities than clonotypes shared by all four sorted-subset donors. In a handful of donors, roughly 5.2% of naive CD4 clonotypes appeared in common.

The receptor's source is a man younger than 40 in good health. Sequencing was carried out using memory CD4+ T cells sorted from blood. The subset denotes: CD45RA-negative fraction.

The CDR3 bases are TGTGCCAGTAGTCAATGGGGTGGCGCCAATCAGCCCCAGCATTTT. It specifies CASSQWGGANQPQHF. This sequence joins TRBV19 and TRBJ1-5; D ambiguous. Trimming took 5 bases from V and 3 from J, leaving 14 bases between them. Germline V gene data show CDR1 as LNHDA and CDR2 as SQIVND (reference sequence). The CDR3 has 15 amino acids.